These 32 T cell receptor beta chains came from one sample sequenced in a study of cytomegalovirus exposure and HLA in healthy donors. PCR used 60 Vbeta primers and 13 Jbeta primers. Assay: immunoSEQ multiplex PCR; the TCRdb copy retains only in-frame clones and omits some. The sample lists around 30,000 clones; about 63% were seen once. The material sequenced was PBMCs. The origin of the receptors is a man over 45 in good health and CMV-seropositive.

This sequence joins TRBV6-5 and TRBJ1-2, with 7 bases aligning to TRBD1. Germline V gives CDR1 MNHEY, CDR2 SVGAGI. The length of the CDR3 is 14 residues. V gave up 3 bases and J gave up 7 bases; unmatched junction bases: 8. The CDR3: CASSYLTGEAGYTF. CDR3 sequence (DNA): TGTGCCAGCAGTTATCTTACAGGGGAGGCTGGCTACACCTTC.

This rearrangement joins TRBV5-1 to TRBJ1-1; perhaps TRBD1 as D (5 bases). Germline V gene data show CDR1 as SGHRS and CDR2 as YFSETQ. The CDR3 is 16 amino acids. Trimming left V 2 bases short and J 0 bases short, with 14 bases between. The CDR3 sequence: CASSLTQGTVNTEAFF. The CDR3 DNA sequence: TGCGCCAGCAGCTTAACCCAGGGAACCGTGAACACTGAAGCTTTCTTT.

The chain carries TRBV10-3 and TRBJ1-1, with a possible D match to TRBD1 (5 bases). Germline CDR1 and CDR2: ENHRY and SYGVKD. Trimming shortened V by 4 bases and J by 4 bases, and 10 bases separated the two germline ends. The CDR3 runs to 13 residues. The CDR3, as DNA: TGTGCCATCAGTGGTCAGGGATTCACTGAAGCTTTCTTT. It translates to CAISGQGFTEAFF.

This chain uses TRBV29-1 with TRBJ2-5; TRBD2 agrees at 11 bases. Near its end, the DNA agrees better with TRBJ2-7, so the J call may be wrong. Germline V gene sequence: CDR1 SQVTM, CDR2 ANQGSEA. The CDR3 has 14 amino acids. In DNA form, the CDR3 reads TGCAGCGTTTGGACTAGCGGGCGGTCCTACGAGCAGTACTTC. It encodes CSVWTSGRSYEQYF.

The rearrangement links TRBV5-1 to TRBJ2-7; 7 nucleotides align to TRBD2. With 4 bases clipped from V and 7 bases from J, the junction kept 14 bases outside the gene matches. The germline gives CDR1 SGHRS, CDR2 YFSETQ. There are 15 residues in the CDR3. CDR3 coding DNA: TGCGCCAGCAGCCCCCAGGCGGGAGAATCGGGAGAGCAGTACTTC. Its protein product is CASSPQAGESGEQYF.

This clone was recorded only once. The rearrangement uses TRBV5-1 and TRBJ2-3; 7 bases match TRBD2. The junction had 8 bases not matched to a gene; V was cut back by 1 base and J by 6 bases. This CDR3 is built from 15 residues. The germline gives CDR1 SGHRS, CDR2 YFSETQ. In DNA form, the CDR3 reads TGCGCCAGCAGCTTGTCTGGGGCGGGAGCGGATACGCAGTATTTT. Amino acid sequence: CASSLSGAGADTQYF.

V and J are TRBV28 and TRBJ2-7; a possible D gene is TRBD1 (6 bases). The CDR3 spans 13 residues. CDR1 is MDHEN and CDR2 is SYDVKM in the germline V gene. The germline V and J ends were trimmed by 6 bases and 4 bases, with 13 bases remaining between them. The CDR3 region is CASSRGHLYEQYF. CDR3 sequence (DNA): TGTGCCAGCAGCCGGGGACACTTATACGAGCAGTACTTC.

The rearrangement uses TRBV4-1 and TRBJ1-2; possibly TRBD1 for D (5 bases). The length of the CDR3 is 13 residues. Trimming pared 0 bases from V and 7 bases from J, leaving 9 bases between. Germline V gives CDR1 MGHRA, CDR2 YSYEKL. The chain's CDR3 is CASSQDGGTGYTF. The CDR3 DNA reads as TGCGCCAGCAGCCAAGATGGGGGGACTGGCTACACCTTC.

This clone was observed a handful of times. The genes are TRBV29-1 and TRBJ1-1; maybe TRBD1 (5 bases). In germline, CDR1 is SQVTM, CDR2 ANQGSEA. There are 13 residues in the CDR3. The ends were cut back, 4 bases at V and 4 bases at J, with 13 bases in the middle. The chain's CDR3 is CSVGQGTSTEAFF. CDR3 nucleotides: TGCAGCGTTGGGCAGGGCACCTCCACTGAAGCTTTCTTT. The whole variable domain, filled in from reference TRBV29-1 and TRBJ1-1, reads SAVISQKPSRDICQRGTSLTIQCQVDSQVTMMFWYRQQPGQSLTLIATANQGSEATYESGFVIDKFPISRPNLTFSTLTVSNMSPEDSSIYLCSVGQGTSTEAFFGQGTRLTVV.

V gene TRBV14 combines with J gene TRBJ2-3, with D possibly TRBD1 on 5 matching bases. CDR3 length: 14 amino acids. Trimming cost V 4 bases and J 4 bases, with 12 bases left between them. Germline V lookup: CDR1 SGHDN, CDR2 FVKESK. CDR3 DNA: TGTGCCAGCAGCCCTCTCCAAGGGGCAGATACGCAGTATTTT. It translates to CASSPLQGADTQYF.

This chain connects TRBV27 to TRBJ2-5; TRBD2 aligns across 9 bases. CDR3 length: 19 residues. The germline V gene encodes CDR1 MNHEY and CDR2 SMNVEV (reference sequence). V lost 2 bases to trimming and J lost 0 bases; unmatched junction nucleotides: 13. This CDR3 is CASSLRRRLAGLYQETQYF. DNA of the CDR3: TGTGCCAGCAGTTTACGCAGGCGGCTAGCGGGACTGTACCAAGAGACCCAGTACTTC.

The CDR3 coding sequence is TGCGCCAGCAGTATGGGCGGGACAGATGAGCAGTTCTTC. Translated, it gives CASSMGGTDEQFF. The chain employs TRBV5-1 and TRBJ2-1; weak D call: TRBD1 (7 bases). CDR3 length equals 13 residues. V was trimmed by 5 bases and J by 8 bases, leaving 14 bases between them. Looked up from germline, CDR1 is SGHRS and CDR2 is YFSETQ.

J is TRBJ2-3 and V is TRBV7-8; 8 bases align to TRBD2. The CDR3 totals 14 residues. Per germline, CDR1 SGHVS and CDR2 FQNEAQ. The V gene end was trimmed by 4 bases and the J gene end by 5 bases; junction bases not matched to a gene: 5. In DNA form, the CDR3 reads TGTGCCAGCAGCTCCCGGGGGGGACTAGATACGCAGTATTTT. Translation: CASSSRGGLDTQYF.

This CDR3 reads CASSTGTSAHNEQFF. CDR3 coding DNA: TGTGCCAGCAGCACCGGGACTAGCGCCCACAATGAGCAGTTCTTC. The chain combines TRBV7-2 with TRBJ2-1; 10 bases map to TRBD2. The CDR3 spans 15 residues. V was clipped by 5 bases and J by 5 bases; unmatched bases: 6. Germline CDR1 reads SGHTA; CDR2 reads FQGNSA.

The genes are TRBV28 and TRBJ2-1, with 7 bases that match TRBD1. Germline CDR1 MDHEN, CDR2 SYDVKM. This CDR3 has 13 amino acids. J gave up 7 bases and V 5 bases, and 5 bases lay outside the gene matches. The CDR3 loop reads CASSEGGGNEQFF. CDR3 coding DNA: TGTGCCAGCAGTGAAGGGGGCGGGAATGAGCAGTTCTTC.

The V call is TRBV27, the J call TRBJ1-5; maybe TRBD1 (5 bases). The CDR3 contains 13 residues. CDR1 and CDR2 from the germline V gene are MNHEY and SMNVEV (reference sequence). The V and J ends lost 6 bases and 4 bases respectively, with 10 bases between them. In DNA form, the CDR3 reads TGTGCCAGCAGGGCAGGGCGGAATCAGCCCCAGCATTTT. It is translated as CASRAGRNQPQHF.

V is TRBV30 and J is TRBJ1-2, with 7 bases identical to TRBD1. There are 15 residues in the CDR3. The germline V gene has CDR1 GTSNPN and CDR2 SVGIG (reference sequence). V was pared by 0 bases and J by 3 bases, with 7 bases of the junction left unmatched. The chain's CDR3 is CAWSVRRGPHYGYTF. The CDR3 region has the DNA TGTGCCTGGAGTGTACGGAGGGGGCCACACTATGGCTACACCTTC.

V usage is TRBV2 and J usage is TRBJ2-7; weak D call: TRBD1 (5 bases). V was clipped by 4 bases and J by 0 bases, with 19 bases between them. CDR1 is SNHLY and CDR2 is FYNNEI in the germline V gene. The CDR3 length is 17 residues. CDR3 loop: CASSGQGRVKGSYEQYF. The DNA for the CDR3 is TGTGCCAGCAGTGGCCAAGGCAGGGTAAAGGGCTCCTACGAGCAGTACTTC.

This chain joins TRBV6-1 and TRBJ1-1; D may be TRBD1 (5 bases). The CDR3 covers 15 residues. Germline V gives CDR1 MNHNS, CDR2 SASEGT. Between the trimmed V and J ends, which lost 2 bases and 5 bases, there was a span of 15 bases. The CDR3, as DNA: TGTGCCAGCAGTGAAAAGTCAGGGTTTTGGACTGAAGCTTTCTTT. Amino acids: CASSEKSGFWTEAFF.

The J gene is TRBJ2-7, the V gene TRBV6-5, with TRBD1 matching over 10 bases. There are 15 residues in the CDR3. V was pared by 6 bases and J by 3 bases, with 8 bases of the junction left unmatched. CDR1 is MNHEY, CDR2 SVGAGI, per germline. DNA of the CDR3: TGTGCCAGCAGCTCTCCCGGGACAGGGGTCTACGAGCAGTACTTC. This sequence encodes CASSSPGTGVYEQYF.

This clone has more than one count but fewer than ten. The CDR3 loop reads CSVGGAYEQYF. For the CDR3, the DNA is TGCAGCGTTGGGGGAGCCTACGAGCAGTACTTC. The chain joins TRBV29-1 to TRBJ2-7; D may be TRBD2 (5 bases). Germline CDR1 reads SQVTM; CDR2 reads ANQGSEA. This CDR3 contains 11 residues. With 4 bases removed from V and 2 bases from J, the gap between germline ends came to 6 bases.

A few counts support this clone. The chain uses TRBV5-4 and TRBJ1-3; D perhaps matches TRBD1 (6 bases). V was shortened by 3 bases and J by 0 bases, with 13 bases between the two germline ends. Germline-derived CDR1 and CDR2 are SGHNT and YYREEE (reference sequence). The CDR3 has 16 amino acids. The CDR3 here is CASSSGQSLSGNTIYF. The CDR3 nucleotides read TGTGCCAGCAGCTCCGGACAGTCCCTCTCTGGAAACACCATATATTTT.

The rearrangement links TRBV6-4 to TRBJ2-3, with 12 bases identical to TRBD2. Germline V gene sequence: CDR1 MRHNA, CDR2 SNTAGT. The CDR3 contains 15 residues. The V gene end was trimmed by 3 bases and the J gene end by 6 bases; junction bases not matched to a gene: 4. The CDR3 bases are TGTGCCAGCAGTGAACTAGCGGGAGGAGGCGATACGCAGTATTTT. This sequence encodes CASSELAGGGDTQYF.

This clone was detected a few times. V is TRBV6-5 and J is TRBJ2-7, with 8 bases matching TRBD1. The germline V gene has CDR1 MNHEY and CDR2 SVGAGI. CDR3 size: 12 residues. J was trimmed by 3 bases and V by 8 bases; bases with no gene match: 3. This CDR3 reads CASGQGGYEQYF. The CDR3, as DNA: TGTGCCAGCGGACAGGGTGGCTACGAGCAGTACTTC.

The chain has TRBV4-2 and TRBJ2-7; 11 bases agree with TRBD1. CDR1 is LGHNA and CDR2 is YNFKEQ in the germline V gene. J gave up 2 bases and V 5 bases, and 5 bases lay outside the gene matches. The CDR3 sequence is 15 residues long. The CDR3, as DNA: TGTGCCAGCAGCGATCGGGACAGGGGGGCCTACGAGCAGTACTTC. Translated: CASSDRDRGAYEQYF.

CDR3 nucleotides: TGTGCCAGCAGTCCGGAGCAGTACACAGATACGCAGTATTTT. Amino acid sequence: CASSPEQYTDTQYF. The rearrangement joins TRBV25-1 to TRBJ2-3; D is uncertain. Germline V gene data show CDR1 as MGHDK and CDR2 as SYGVNS. V gave up 5 bases and J gave up 2 bases, with 11 bases separating them. The CDR3 covers 14 residues.

The rearrangement links TRBV2 to TRBJ2-3; TRBD2 agrees at 11 bases. The germline CDR1 and CDR2 sequences are SNHLY and FYNNEI. CDR3 length: 16 amino acids. With V trimmed by 4 bases and J by 2 bases, 5 bases remained unmatched. The CDR3 reads CASSVVAGGFTDTQYF. The CDR3 nucleotides are TGTGCCAGCAGTGTAGTAGCGGGAGGGTTCACAGATACGCAGTATTTT.

V and J are TRBV6-6 and TRBJ2-1; 9 nucleotides agree with TRBD2. This CDR3 comprises 13 residues. J was trimmed by 10 bases and V by 6 bases; bases with no gene match: 7. In germline, CDR1 is MNHNY, CDR2 SVGAGI (reference sequence). CDR3 protein: CASSGLAMGEQFF. The CDR3 DNA reads TGTGCCAGCAGCGGACTAGCGATGGGAGAGCAGTTCTTC.

The CDR3 loop reads CASSQSTGGEQYF. CDR3 sequence (DNA): TGTGCCAGCAGCCAATCTACAGGGGGCGAGCAGTACTTC. The gene calls are TRBV16 and TRBJ2-7; 8 bases line up with TRBD1. This CDR3 spans 13 amino acids. Trimming at V came to 0 bases and at J to 6 bases, leaving 1 base not matched to a gene. Germline-derived CDR1 and CDR2 are KGHSY and FQNENV.

A few counts support this clone. This chain links TRBV4-2 with TRBJ2-7; a weak D match, TRBD2 (6 bases). Germline assignment: CDR1 LGHNA and CDR2 YNFKEQ. The CDR3 has 16 amino acids. With 0 bases removed from V and 2 bases from J, the gap between germline ends came to 14 bases. The CDR3 protein is CASSQERLASTYEQYF. In DNA, the CDR3 is TGTGCCAGCAGCCAAGAGCGTCTAGCGAGCACCTACGAGCAGTACTTC.

The chain is built from TRBV7-2 and TRBJ2-3; 9 bases map to TRBD2. The CDR3 totals 17 residues. Germline V lookup: CDR1 SGHTA, CDR2 FQGNSA. The ends lost 5 bases at V and 4 bases at J; junction bases unmatched: 13. CDR3 DNA sequence: TGTGCCAGCAGCCGCGGAGGGAGCGGGGGGACAGCAGATACGCAGTATTTT. Its translation is CASSRGGSGGTADTQYF.

This chain uses TRBV30 with TRBJ1-6, with D uncertain. Trimming shortened V by 4 bases and J by 7 bases, and 14 bases separated the two germline ends. CDR1 is GTSNPN and CDR2 is SVGIG in the germline V gene (reference sequence). The CDR3 has 14 amino acids. CDR3 in DNA: TGTGCCTGGAAGGCGGGGTCACAAAATTCACCCCTCCACTTT. The encoded protein is CAWKAGSQNSPLHF.